Below are 13 T cell receptor beta chains sequenced from a single sample in a study of blood T cell repertoires in COVID-19. TCRdb's table, derived via immunoSEQ multiplex PCR, lists solely in-frame clones and lacks some. The sample consists of hundreds of thousands of clones, about 90% of them appearing once. The source material was peripheral blood. These receptors came from a man aged 60 to 69 with COVID-19, enrolled during active disease.

The rearrangement joins TRBV12-5 to TRBJ1-3; D is unclear. V was clipped by 0 bases and J by 0 bases, with 15 bases between them. The CDR3 runs to 18 residues. The V gene's germline CDR1 is LGHNT and CDR2 FRNRAP. CDR3 DNA: TGTGCTAGTGGTTTGGTACTAGGGCGCAGGTACTCTGGAAACACCATATATTTT. Amino acids: CASGLVLGRRYSGNTIYF.

The chain carries TRBV30 and TRBJ1-1; 8 bases align to TRBD1. V was pared by 3 bases and J by 10 bases, with 19 bases of the junction left unmatched. The CDR3 loop spans 16 amino acids. Germline V CDR1 and CDR2: GTSNPN, SVGIG (reference sequence). The CDR3 DNA follows: TGTGCCTGGAGGGAAACCCCGGGACAGGTTAGAGTAGGAGCTTTCTTT. Protein: CAWRETPGQVRVGAFF.

The chain has TRBV6-5 and TRBJ2-3; TRBD1 matches 8 bases. CDR1 MNHEY and CDR2 SVGAGI come from the germline V gene. With 9 bases clipped from V and 3 bases from J, the junction kept 11 bases outside the gene matches. The length of the CDR3 is 15 residues. CDR3 DNA: TGTGCCAGGCCGACAGGGGCGGTGGTAACAGATACGCAGTATTTT. Encoded protein: CARPTGAVVTDTQYF.

The chain uses TRBV5-1 and TRBJ2-4, with 7 bases matching TRBD1. The CDR3 is 16 residues long. V trimming: 2 bases; J trimming: 6 bases; junction bases outside the gene matches: 11. Germline CDR1 and CDR2: SGHRS and YFSETQ. The CDR3 spells CASSLLPTGAANIQYF. DNA of the CDR3: TGCGCCAGCAGCTTACTCCCAACAGGGGCGGCAAACATTCAGTACTTC.

This chain joins TRBV29-1 and TRBJ2-1, with D uncertain. Germline assignment: CDR1 SQVTM and CDR2 ANQGSEA. The length of the CDR3 is 12 residues. Trimming took 7 bases from V and 4 from J, leaving 11 bases between them. The CDR3 here is CSASRLYNEQFF. CDR3 nucleotides: TGCAGCGCCTCTCGGTTATACAATGAGCAGTTCTTC.

The chain joins TRBV18 to TRBJ1-2; 7 nucleotides line up with TRBD1. The CDR3 spans 14 residues. V gave up 2 bases and J gave up 6 bases; unmatched junction bases: 6. Germline CDR1 reads KGHSH; CDR2 reads LQKENI. The CDR3, as DNA: TGTGCCAGCTCACCAAGACAGGGTACCGATGGCTACACCTTC. Translated, it gives CASSPRQGTDGYTF.

CDR3 nucleotides: TGTGCCAGCAGTATCGGAGAGACCCAGTACTTC. It specifies CASSIGETQYF. The chain employs TRBV12-3 or TRBV12-4 and TRBJ2-5; no clear D. The CDR3 sequence is 11 residues long. The V and J ends lost 5 bases and 4 bases respectively, with 5 bases between them.

The chain combines TRBV6-2 or TRBV6-3 with TRBJ1-6; TRBD1 aligns across 7 bases. The germline gives CDR1 MNHEY, CDR2 SVGEGT. Unmatched junction bases numbered 6, after V lost 7 bases and J lost 0 bases. This CDR3 has 16 residues. CDR3 DNA: TGTGCCAGCATCCCGGGACAGATCTCCTATAATTCACCCCTCCACTTT. It encodes CASIPGQISYNSPLHF.

V and J are TRBV28 and TRBJ1-5; D is ambiguous. Germline CDR1 and CDR2: MDHEN and SYDVKM. V was cut by 6 bases and J by 4 bases, with 4 bases left in between. The CDR3 contains 11 residues. The CDR3 sequence is CASSVNQPQHF. The CDR3 DNA reads as TGTGCCAGCAGCGTTAATCAGCCCCAGCATTTT.

This chain links TRBV28 with TRBJ2-3, with unresolved D. CDR1 is MDHEN, CDR2 SYDVKM, per germline. The length of the CDR3 is 13 residues. V lost 6 bases, J lost 6 bases, and 13 bases lay in between. The DNA of the CDR3 is TGTGCCAGCAGGTCGACTGGCTTGGATACGCAGTATTTT. Translating gives CASRSTGLDTQYF.

The chain links TRBV7-2 to TRBJ1-1; the match to TRBD1 covers 10 bases. Germline lookup yields CDR1 SGHTA and CDR2 FQGNSA. The J segment lost 5 bases and the V segment lost 5 bases, leaving 8 bases of the junction unmatched. The CDR3 sequence is 15 residues long. CDR3 DNA: TGTGCCAGCAGCCGGGGGCCGGGACAGGGGACTGAAGCTTTCTTT. Its protein is CASSRGPGQGTEAFF.

This chain uses TRBV7-2 with TRBJ2-7; no definite D call. Germline V CDR1 and CDR2: SGHTA, FQGNSA. The CDR3 totals 14 residues. The V end was cut by 5 bases, the J end by 0 bases, with 11 bases between. The CDR3 DNA is TGTGCCAGCAGCAATCCAAGGAGCTCCTACGAGCAGTACTTC. Translation: CASSNPRSSYEQYF.

The CDR3 reads CASSQERGNTIYF. CDR3 sequence (DNA): TGTGCCAGCAGCCAAGAACGAGGGAACACCATATATTTT. This chain connects TRBV4-2 to TRBJ1-3; D is unresolved. Germline assignment: CDR1 LGHNA and CDR2 YNFKEQ. Trimming took off 0 bases at V and 7 bases at J, with 7 bases between the two ends. This CDR3 comprises 13 residues.